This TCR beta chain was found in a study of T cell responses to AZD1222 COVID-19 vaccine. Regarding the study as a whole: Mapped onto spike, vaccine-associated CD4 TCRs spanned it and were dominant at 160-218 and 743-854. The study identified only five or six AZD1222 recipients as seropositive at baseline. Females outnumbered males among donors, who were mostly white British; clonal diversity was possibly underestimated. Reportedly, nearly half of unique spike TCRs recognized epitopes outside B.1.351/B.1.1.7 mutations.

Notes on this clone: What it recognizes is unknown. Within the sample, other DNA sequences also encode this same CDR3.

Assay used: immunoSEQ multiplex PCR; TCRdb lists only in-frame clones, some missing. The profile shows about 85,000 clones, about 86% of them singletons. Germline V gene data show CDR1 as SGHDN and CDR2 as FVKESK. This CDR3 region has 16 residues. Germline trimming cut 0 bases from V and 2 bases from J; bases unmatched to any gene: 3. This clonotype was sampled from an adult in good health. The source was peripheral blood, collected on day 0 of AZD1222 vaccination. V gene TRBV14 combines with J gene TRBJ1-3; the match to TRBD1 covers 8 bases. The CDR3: CASSQDRGRTGNTIYF. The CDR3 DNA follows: TGTGCCAGCAGCCAAGACAGGGGGCGAACTGGAAACACCATATATTTT.